Below, 30 T cell receptor beta chains from the same sample are listed, as sequenced in a study of cytomegalovirus exposure and HLA in healthy donors. Both 60 Vbeta primers and 13 Jbeta primers went into the PCR. Some clones are missing from TCRdb's copy, which holds only in-frame ones; the method was immunoSEQ multiplex PCR. This repertoire shows 150,000 to 200,000 clones, around 78% found once; its top ten account for 13%. Input material: PBMCs. The receptors were gathered from a woman aged 50 to 60 in good health and CMV-seropositive.

This clone came up once. This chain connects TRBV21-1 to TRBJ2-7; whether TRBD1, the table's D call, matches the DNA was not checked. TRBV21-1 is termed a pseudogene. The CDR3 contains 15 residues. In DNA, the CDR3 is TGTGCCAGCAGCAAATGGGGGCCGAATTTAGGAGAGCAGTACTTC. It encodes CASSKWGPNLGEQYF.

This sequence joins TRBV30 and TRBJ2-1; no clear D gene. The CDR3 has 12 amino acids. V was clipped by 0 bases and J by 6 bases, with 6 bases between them. Germline V gene data show CDR1 as GTSNPN and CDR2 as SVGIG (reference sequence). The CDR3 is CAWSVDFNEQFF. The CDR3 region has the DNA TGTGCCTGGAGTGTAGACTTCAATGAGCAGTTCTTC.

The gene calls are TRBV2 and TRBJ2-5; D not certain. The DNA end favors TRBJ2-7, so the J call may be wrong. The CDR3 contains 12 residues. Germline assignment: CDR1 SNHLY and CDR2 FYNNEI. CDR3: CASSEIRYEQYF. CDR3 DNA: TGTGCCAGCAGTGAGATACGCTACGAGCAGTACTTC.

This sequence joins TRBV10-3 and TRBJ2-7, with D maybe TRBD1 (9 bases). V was clipped by 2 bases and J by 5 bases, with 22 bases between them. This CDR3 has 17 residues. Looked up from germline, CDR1 is ENHRY and CDR2 is SYGVKD. The CDR3 protein is CAISEGLAGQGLDEQYF. As DNA, the CDR3 is TGTGCCATCAGTGAGGGGTTAGCGGGACAGGGTTTGGACGAGCAGTACTTC.

J is TRBJ2-7 and V is TRBV7-3; D possibly corresponds to TRBD1 (6 bases). CDR1 is SGHTA, CDR2 FQGTGA, per germline. This CDR3 is built from 13 residues. V was pared by 5 bases and J by 4 bases, with 12 bases between. Here the CDR3 DNA reads TGTGCCAGCAGCACGTCCAGGGGATACGAGCAGTACTTC. Its translation: CASSTSRGYEQYF.

The chain employs TRBV9 and TRBJ2-5, with D perhaps matching TRBD1 (5 bases). Trimming took 0 bases from V and 4 from J, leaving 13 bases between them. The V gene's germline CDR1 is SGDLS and CDR2 YYNGEE. The CDR3 contains 15 residues. In DNA, the CDR3 is TGTGCCAGCAGCGTAGGGGCGAGGCAGGGAGAGACCCAGTACTTC. It yields the protein CASSVGARQGETQYF.

Here the CDR3 reads CASSLAGTGDYEQYF. The DNA of the CDR3 is TGTGCCAGCAGCTTAGCAGGGACAGGGGACTACGAGCAGTACTTC. V and J are TRBV7-6 and TRBJ2-7, with 10 bases lining up with TRBD1. CDR1 SGHVS and CDR2 FNYEAQ come from the germline V gene. The V and J ends lost 0 bases and 3 bases, in that order; junction bases with no gene match: 2. The CDR3 length is 15 residues.

The genes are TRBV11-3 and TRBJ2-1, with a weak D call TRBD2 (5 bases). V gave up 1 base and J gave up 7 bases, with 8 bases separating them. Per the germline V gene, CDR1 is SGHNT and CDR2 is YENEEA. This CDR3 has 13 amino acids. The chain's CDR3 is CASSLGERNEQFF. The CDR3 nucleotides read TGTGCCAGCAGCTTAGGGGAGAGGAATGAGCAGTTCTTC.

With respect to this clone: This sample includes further DNA sequences coding for the same CDR3. The chain employs TRBV30 and TRBJ2-7; maybe TRBD1 (5 bases). The ends were cut back, 3 bases at V and 4 bases at J, with 10 bases in the middle. This CDR3 comprises 12 residues. Germline CDR1 is GTSNPN and CDR2 is SVGIG (reference sequence). The CDR3 here is CAWRKGVYEQYF. The CDR3 DNA is TGTGCCTGGAGGAAAGGGGTTTACGAGCAGTACTTC.

The chain's CDR3 is CASSDRQGRNEKLFF. DNA of the CDR3: TGTGCCAGCAGTGACCGACAGGGTCGAAATGAAAAACTGTTTTTT. The rearrangement links TRBV2 to TRBJ1-4; 7 nucleotides match TRBD1. The V segment lost 3 bases and the J segment 5 bases; nucleotides outside the gene matches: 6. The V gene's germline CDR1 is SNHLY and CDR2 FYNNEI. CDR3 length equals 15 residues.

The CDR3 bases are TGTGCTAGTGGTTTGGCACGAGGGGGGGCGGGGAACACTGAAGCTTTCTTT. Translating it yields CASGLARGGAGNTEAFF. J is TRBJ1-1 and V is TRBV12-5, with D tentatively TRBD1 (6 bases). The CDR3 is made up of 17 amino acids. Germline assignment: CDR1 LGHNT and CDR2 FRNRAP. Trimming took 1 base from V and 1 from J, leaving 16 bases between them.

The rearrangement links TRBV9 to TRBJ2-2, with D hard to call. The CDR3 is 12 residues long. Germline V CDR1 and CDR2: SGDLS, YYNGEE. V was clipped by 1 base and J by 5 bases, with 3 bases between them. Written as DNA, the CDR3 is TGTGCCAGCAGCGTACGGACCGGGGAGCTGTTTTTT. Protein sequence: CASSVRTGELFF.

This clone came up a few times. The chain recombines TRBV7-6 with TRBJ2-1, with 10 bases lining up with TRBD2. V lost 0 bases to trimming and J lost 5 bases; unmatched junction nucleotides: 4. The CDR3 length is 16 residues. Germline lookup yields CDR1 SGHVS and CDR2 FNYEAQ. The chain's CDR3 is CASSLARLAGDNEQFF. CDR3 nucleotide sequence: TGTGCCAGCAGCTTAGCGCGGCTAGCGGGGGACAATGAGCAGTTCTTC.

The chain carries TRBV19 and TRBJ1-1; the D is unclear. This CDR3 is 13 amino acids long. CDR1 is LNHDA and CDR2 is SQIVND in the germline V gene (reference sequence). V gave up 4 bases and J gave up 1 base, with 7 bases separating them. The chain's CDR3 is CASSRTENTEAFF. DNA for the CDR3: TGTGCCAGTAGTAGAACAGAGAACACTGAAGCTTTCTTT. Full variable domain (missing parts from reference TRBV19 and TRBJ1-1): DGGITQSPKYLFRKEGQNVTLSCEQNLNHDAMYWYRQDPGQGLRLIYYSQIVNDFQKGDIAEGYSVSREKKESFPLTVTSAQKNPTAFYLCASSRTENTEAFFGQGTRLTVV.

The chain employs TRBV18 and TRBJ2-1, with TRBD1 as a possible D gene (5 bases). This CDR3 has 14 amino acids. Germline CDR1 KGHSH, CDR2 LQKENI. V lost 3 bases and J lost 7, with 13 bases in between. The CDR3 is CASSPNRKGNEQFF. The CDR3 DNA reads as TGTGCCAGCTCACCTAACAGAAAGGGGAATGAGCAGTTCTTC.

The chain employs TRBV19 and TRBJ2-3; D possibly corresponds to TRBD1 (6 bases). CDR3 length equals 14 residues. V lost 5 bases, J lost 1 base, and 10 bases lay in between. The germline V gene has CDR1 LNHDA and CDR2 SQIVND (reference sequence). The CDR3 nucleotides read TGTGCCAGTAGTTACTGGACAGGCACAGATACGCAGTATTTT. Its translation: CASSYWTGTDTQYF.

The chain combines TRBV6-5 with TRBJ2-7; TRBD1 matches 8 bases. This CDR3 spans 14 amino acids. Germline values: CDR1 MNHEY, CDR2 SVGAGI. The V and J ends lost 2 bases and 6 bases, in that order; junction bases with no gene match: 6. The CDR3 protein is CASSYLRTGSEQYF. In nucleotides, the CDR3 is TGTGCCAGCAGTTACCTCCGGACAGGGAGCGAGCAGTACTTC.

The V gene is TRBV18, the J gene TRBJ2-1; TRBD1 is a possible D gene (6 bases). Trimming pared 3 bases from V and 5 bases from J, leaving 14 bases between. Germline V gene sequence: CDR1 KGHSH, CDR2 LQKENI. This CDR3 spans 15 amino acids. The CDR3 bases are TGTGCCAGCTCACCCGGGACACAGGAACACAATGAGCAGTTCTTC. This translates into CASSPGTQEHNEQFF. Full variable domain (outside the CDR3, taken from reference TRBV18 and TRBJ2-1): NAGVMQNPRHLVRRRGQEARLRCSPMKGHSHVYWYRQLPEEGLKFMVYLQKENIIDESGMPKERFSAEFPKEGPSILRIQQVVRGDSAAYFCASSPGTQEHNEQFFGPGTRLTVL.

J is TRBJ1-6 and V is TRBV4-2; TRBD1 is a possible D gene (6 bases). V shed 6 bases and J shed 7 bases, with 22 bases lying between them. The CDR3 extends over 17 amino acids. The germline CDR1 and CDR2 sequences are LGHNA and YNFKEQ. The chain's CDR3 is CASRPFWLGQGNSPLHF. CDR3 in DNA: TGTGCCAGCAGGCCATTTTGGCTGGGTCAGGGGAATTCACCCCTCCACTTT.

The CDR3 sequence: CATTESSRGRGEAFF. The CDR3 DNA sequence: TGTGCCACCACAGAAAGTAGCAGGGGGCGCGGTGAAGCTTTCTTT. The chain uses TRBV15 and TRBJ1-1, with 8 positions matching TRBD1. This CDR3 region has 15 residues. The V segment lost 7 bases and the J segment 7 bases; nucleotides outside the gene matches: 14. The germline V gene has CDR1 LNHNV and CDR2 YYDKDF (reference sequence).

V gene TRBV27 combines with J gene TRBJ2-7, with a tentative D call TRBD1 (6 bases). V was trimmed by 3 bases and J by 7 bases, leaving 7 bases between them. Germline-derived CDR1 and CDR2 are MNHEY and SMNVEV (reference sequence). This CDR3 spans 11 amino acids. CDR3 amino acids: CASSLQGEQYF. DNA for the CDR3: TGTGCCAGCAGTTTGCAGGGGGAGCAGTACTTC.

This rearrangement joins TRBV11-1 to TRBJ2-3; tentatively, D is TRBD2 (6 bases). CDR3 length equals 15 residues. V dropped 1 base and J dropped 0 bases, with 8 bases sitting between them. Germline V gives CDR1 SGHAT, CDR2 FQDESV (reference sequence). The CDR3 region is CASSLEGTSTDTQYF. In nucleotides, the CDR3 is TGTGCCAGCAGCTTAGAGGGGACTAGCACAGATACGCAGTATTTT.

This chain links TRBV25-1 with TRBJ2-7, with 7 nucleotides matching TRBD2. Trimming took 1 base from V and 4 from J; bases not matched to a gene: 4. The CDR3 sequence is 14 residues long. Per germline, CDR1 MGHDK and CDR2 SYGVNS. The CDR3 sequence is CASSESGGGYEQYF. The CDR3 region has the DNA TGTGCCAGCAGTGAATCGGGGGGAGGGTACGAGCAGTACTTC.

In DNA form, the CDR3 reads TGTGCCAGCAGCCCGACTAGCGGGGGGGATATCACAGATACGCAGTATTTT. Translated, it gives CASSPTSGGDITDTQYF. J is TRBJ2-3 and V is TRBV4-2; the match to TRBD2 covers 14 bases. Germline V gene data show CDR1 as LGHNA and CDR2 as YNFKEQ. There are 17 residues in the CDR3. Trimming removed 4 bases from V and 2 bases from J; junction bases left unmatched: 5.

This chain joins TRBV23-1 and TRBJ2-7; TRBD1 matches at 9 bases. TRBV23-1 is designated an ORF whose function remains uncertain. Trimming at V came to 5 bases and at J to 5 bases, leaving 10 bases not matched to a gene. The CDR3 is 15 amino acids. Written as DNA, the CDR3 is TGCGCCAGCAGTGATTCGGGACAGGGATCGAACGAGCAGTACTTC. Protein product: CASSDSGQGSNEQYF.

V usage is TRBV7-8 and J usage is TRBJ2-3; 9 bases line up with TRBD2. Germline assignment: CDR1 SGHVS and CDR2 FQNEAQ. V trimming: 2 bases; J trimming: 1 base; junction bases outside the gene matches: 4. The CDR3 has 16 amino acids. CDR3 amino acids: CASSLRRLAGTDTQYF. The CDR3 region has the DNA TGTGCCAGCAGCTTACGCCGACTAGCGGGCACAGATACGCAGTATTTT.

The V call is TRBV7-3, the J call TRBJ2-3, with D unresolved. This CDR3 has 13 amino acids. Between the trimmed V and J ends, which lost 8 bases and 5 bases, there was a span of 14 bases. CDR1 and CDR2 from the germline V gene are SGHTA and FQGTGA. CDR3 region: CASGLVPGDTQYF. CDR3 DNA sequence: TGTGCCAGCGGGCTGGTCCCCGGAGATACGCAGTATTTT.

The V gene is TRBV18, the J gene TRBJ1-1, with unresolved D. Trimming took 2 bases from V and 5 from J, leaving 9 bases between them. Germline CDR1 and CDR2: KGHSH and LQKENI. The CDR3 sequence is 13 residues long. The CDR3, as DNA: TGTGCCAGCTCACCAGCTGAGATTACTGAAGCTTTCTTT. Translated, it gives CASSPAEITEAFF.

CDR3 nucleotides: TGTGCCAGCAGCCAAGTGGGCAGGGAGGGAGAGAGGAATCAGCCCCAGCATTTT. Its translation: CASSQVGREGERNQPQHF. The chain is built from TRBV14 and TRBJ1-5; TRBD1 is a possible D gene (5 bases). The CDR3 is 18 residues long. CDR1 and CDR2 (germline): SGHDN, FVKESK. V was clipped by 1 base and J by 4 bases, with 20 bases between them.

Written as DNA, the CDR3 is TGCGCCAGCAGTCGGCCATCGTCGGGACAGGGTTACACCGGGGAGCTGTTTTTT. Amino acids: CASSRPSSGQGYTGELFF. The V gene is TRBV5-1, the J gene TRBJ2-2, with 9 positions matching TRBD1. The junction had 14 bases not matched to a gene; V was cut back by 5 bases and J by 3 bases. CDR1 and CDR2 from the germline V gene are SGHRS and YFSETQ. This CDR3 has 18 residues.